The 27 T cell receptor beta chains given below trace back to one sample, sequenced in a study of shared clonotypes between healthy human individuals. Here immunoSEQ multiplex PCR was the method, and the copy in TCRdb shows in-frame clones only, minus some. The data show about 1,900,000 clones, about 95% seen once. Naive CD8 cells lacked CD45RO and underwent positive selection for CCR7, leaving out terminally differentiated effector memory CD45RA+ cells. What was sequenced was naive CD8+ T cells sorted from blood. The receptors here all came from a man younger than 35 in good health.

Notes on this clone: Other DNA sequences in the sample encode the same CDR3. This chain connects TRBV27 to TRBJ2-7; maybe TRBD2 (5 bases). Germline assignment: CDR1 MNHEY and CDR2 SMNVEV (reference sequence). V was shortened by 3 bases and J by 3 bases, with 9 bases between the two germline ends. This CDR3 has 13 residues. The CDR3 nucleotides read TGTGCCAGCAGTTTCGGAGGTAGCTACGAGCAGTACTTC. The encoded protein is CASSFGGSYEQYF.

This rearrangement joins TRBV19 to TRBJ1-2; D not resolved. CDR1 and CDR2 (germline): LNHDA, SQIVND (reference sequence). CDR3 length equals 15 residues. Trimming removed 5 bases at V and 2 bases at J, with 15 bases between. CDR3 sequence (DNA): TGTGCCAGTAGTCCAAAGGGAGGGATCAACTATGGCTACACCTTC. Protein: CASSPKGGINYGYTF.

This chain's CDR3 is CASKGGASTDTQYF. CDR3 in DNA: TGTGCCAGCAAAGGAGGGGCCAGCACAGATACGCAGTATTTT. The V gene is TRBV27, the J gene TRBJ2-3, with a possible D match to TRBD2 (6 bases). This CDR3 region has 14 residues. The ends were cut back, 7 bases at V and 0 bases at J, with 11 bases in the middle. Germline V gene lookup returns CDR1 MNHEY and CDR2 SMNVEV (reference sequence).

V gene TRBV5-1 combines with J gene TRBJ2-2; 9 positions match TRBD1. Germline-derived CDR1 and CDR2 are SGHRS and YFSETQ. The V segment lost 0 bases and the J segment 4 bases; nucleotides outside the gene matches: 4. There are 16 residues in the CDR3. CDR3 region: CASSLGRTGVTGELFF. The CDR3 DNA reads TGCGCCAGCAGCTTGGGTCGGACAGGGGTCACCGGGGAGCTGTTTTTT.

The rearrangement uses TRBV5-4 and TRBJ2-7; D remains unclear. Between the trimmed V and J ends, which lost 2 bases and 3 bases, there was a span of 12 bases. Looked up from germline, CDR1 is SGHNT and CDR2 is YYREEE (reference sequence). There are 14 residues in the CDR3. CDR3 DNA sequence: TGTGCCAGCAGCTTCCATGGCAGCGACTACGAGCAGTACTTC. Its protein product is CASSFHGSDYEQYF.

This sequence joins TRBV4-1 and TRBJ1-1; no clear D gene. The CDR3 has 13 residues. Between the trimmed V and J ends, which lost 4 bases and 3 bases, there was a span of 9 bases. CDR1 MGHRA and CDR2 YSYEKL come from the germline V gene. CDR3 sequence (DNA): TGCGCCAGCAGCCGGAGGCAGGACACTGAAGCTTTCTTT. Its protein product is CASSRRQDTEAFF.

This chain joins TRBV25-1 and TRBJ2-5; D assignment may be TRBD1 or TRBD2 (5 bases each). The germline gives CDR1 MGHDK, CDR2 SYGVNS. Trimming removed 2 bases from V and 5 bases from J, with 18 bases in between. CDR3 size: 16 residues. CDR3 sequence reads: CASSESRVFGAETQYF. The CDR3 nucleotides read TGTGCCAGCAGTGAAAGTAGGGTTTTCGGGGCGGAGACCCAGTACTTC.

This chain links TRBV2 with TRBJ2-5, with D perhaps assigned TRBD1 or TRBD2 (5 bases each). Germline CDR1 and CDR2: SNHLY and FYNNEI. V was pared by 3 bases and J by 5 bases, with 22 bases between. CDR3 size: 17 residues. This CDR3 reads CASSDKRDHTGWETQYF. For the CDR3, the DNA is TGTGCCAGCAGTGATAAAAGGGACCACACCGGGTGGGAGACCCAGTACTTC.

J is TRBJ2-4 and V is TRBV29-1, with D possibly matching TRBD1 (5 bases). Trimming pared 1 base from V and 1 base from J, leaving 8 bases between. This CDR3 spans 14 amino acids. Germline V gene sequence: CDR1 SQVTM, CDR2 ANQGSEA. The CDR3, as DNA: TGCAGCGTTGAAGCCTCAGGGGCCAAAAACATTCAGTACTTC. Amino acid sequence: CSVEASGAKNIQYF.

V usage is TRBV18 and J usage is TRBJ2-1; 8 bases line up with TRBD2. Per germline, CDR1 KGHSH and CDR2 LQKENI. The V and J ends lost 3 bases and 5 bases, in that order; junction bases with no gene match: 9. The CDR3 extends over 16 amino acids. The CDR3 reads CASSPGNILADNEQFF. CDR3 DNA: TGTGCCAGCTCACCGGGTAATATACTAGCGGACAATGAGCAGTTCTTC.

Comment on this clone: At the DNA level, this CDR3 is encoded by other sequences in the same sample as well. This sequence joins TRBV7-9 and TRBJ2-3; D unresolved. Germline V lookup: CDR1 SEHNR, CDR2 FQNEAQ (reference sequence). The V end lost 3 bases, the J end lost 4 bases, and 5 bases lay between the germline ends. The CDR3 extends over 12 amino acids. CDR3 region: CASSLSPDTQYF. CDR3 in DNA: TGTGCCAGCAGCTTGTCCCCAGATACGCAGTATTTT.

V is TRBV7-9 and J is TRBJ2-2; D gene unclear. V was cut by 5 bases and J by 7 bases, with 14 bases left in between. From germline, CDR1 is SEHNR and CDR2 FQNEAQ (reference sequence). The CDR3 runs to 14 residues. The CDR3 here is CASSPSVANGELFF. The CDR3 nucleotides read TGTGCCAGCAGCCCCTCAGTAGCCAACGGGGAGCTGTTTTTT.

This clone was seen just once. The chain employs TRBV19 and TRBJ1-2; the D is unclear. There are 13 residues in the CDR3. From germline, CDR1 is LNHDA and CDR2 SQIVND (reference sequence). Trimming left V 6 bases short and J 0 bases short, with 8 bases between. The chain's CDR3 is CASSPEPNYGYTF. CDR3 bases: TGTGCCAGTAGCCCGGAGCCTAACTATGGCTACACCTTC.

CDR3 sequence: CASSFGLAGDEQFF. The CDR3 coding sequence is TGTGCCAGCAGTTTCGGACTAGCGGGGGATGAGCAGTTCTTC. The chain links TRBV27 to TRBJ2-1; 13 bases match TRBD2. The CDR3 has 14 amino acids. In germline, CDR1 is MNHEY, CDR2 SMNVEV (reference sequence). Germline trimming cut 3 bases from V and 8 bases from J; bases unmatched to any gene: 1.

The chain carries TRBV15 and TRBJ2-7; D is perhaps TRBD1 (6 bases). The CDR3 extends over 16 amino acids. Trimming took off 1 base at V and 2 bases at J, with 15 bases between the two ends. Germline V gene sequence: CDR1 LNHNV, CDR2 YYDKDF (reference sequence). In nucleotides, the CDR3 is TGTGCCACCAGCAGAGGGACGACAGGCGCTGCCTACGAGCAGTACTTC. Translation gives CATSRGTTGAAYEQYF.

The rearrangement uses TRBV19 and TRBJ2-1, with 8 bases aligning to TRBD2. The CDR3 has 12 amino acids. Looked up from germline, CDR1 is LNHDA and CDR2 is SQIVND (reference sequence). The V segment lost 3 bases and the J segment 15 bases; nucleotides outside the gene matches: 7. DNA of the CDR3: TGTGCCAGTAGTATCCTGAGCGGGAGTCTGTTCTTC. Amino acids: CASSILSGSLFF.

The chain carries TRBV18 and TRBJ2-1; 7 nucleotides agree with TRBD2. V lost 2 bases to trimming and J lost 4 bases; unmatched junction nucleotides: 2. The CDR3 length is 14 residues. CDR1 and CDR2 (germline): KGHSH, LQKENI. CDR3 nucleotide sequence: TGTGCCAGCTCACCAGTAGCGGGTTACAATGAGCAGTTCTTC. Encoded protein: CASSPVAGYNEQFF. The variable domain in full, with the rest retrieved from reference TRBV18 and TRBJ2-1, is NAGVMQNPRHLVRRRGQEARLRCSPMKGHSHVYWYRQLPEEGLKFMVYLQKENIIDESGMPKERFSAEFPKEGPSILRIQQVVRGDSAAYFCASSPVAGYNEQFFGPGTRLTVL.

This clone was counted many times. CDR3 residues: CASSSIIGQPSGNTIYF. The CDR3, as DNA: TGTGCCAGCAGCTCAATCATCGGGCAGCCCTCTGGAAACACCATATATTTT. The rearrangement uses TRBV7-6 and TRBJ1-3; D uncertain. Trimming removed 4 bases from V and 0 bases from J, with 16 bases in between. CDR3 length equals 17 residues. The germline gives CDR1 SGHVS, CDR2 FNYEAQ.

This sequence joins TRBV6-5 and TRBJ1-1; D uncertain. Trimming left V 6 bases short and J 3 bases short, with 8 bases between. Germline CDR1 MNHEY, CDR2 SVGAGI. This CDR3 is built from 12 residues. The CDR3 sequence: CASRYTDTEAFF. DNA of the CDR3: TGTGCCAGCAGATATACGGACACTGAAGCTTTCTTT.

CDR3 bases: TGTGCCAGCAGTTACTCGATTGATCAGCCCCAGCATTTT. It encodes CASSYSIDQPQHF. The chain employs TRBV6-5 and TRBJ1-5; no firm D call. Trimming pared 0 bases from V and 5 bases from J, leaving 5 bases between. In germline, CDR1 is MNHEY, CDR2 SVGAGI. This CDR3 contains 13 residues.

This rearrangement joins TRBV7-6 to TRBJ2-2; a weak D match, TRBD1 (6 bases). Trimming removed 5 bases from V and 11 bases from J, with 12 bases in between. There are 12 residues in the CDR3. Germline V gene lookup returns CDR1 SGHVS and CDR2 FNYEAQ. This CDR3 reads CASSQGSNELFF. In DNA, the CDR3 is TGTGCCAGCAGCCAGGGGTCGAACGAGCTGTTTTTT.

The rearrangement uses TRBV5-4 and TRBJ1-5; 9 nucleotides match TRBD1. Trimming removed 4 bases from V and 7 bases from J; junction bases left unmatched: 6. The CDR3 is 14 amino acids. The V gene's germline CDR1 is SGHNT and CDR2 YYREEE (reference sequence). CDR3 protein: CASSLQGAGQPQHF. The CDR3, as DNA: TGTGCCAGCAGCCTACAGGGGGCTGGACAGCCCCAGCATTTT.

V gene TRBV19 combines with J gene TRBJ2-2; the D gene is possibly TRBD1 (6 bases). This CDR3 is built from 17 residues. Trimming pared 4 bases from V and 0 bases from J, leaving 15 bases between. Germline V gives CDR1 LNHDA, CDR2 SQIVND (reference sequence). The CDR3 reads CASSTLTGTPNTGELFF. In nucleotides, the CDR3 is TGTGCCAGTAGTACCCTGACCGGGACACCGAACACCGGGGAGCTGTTTTTT. Full variable domain (missing parts from reference TRBV19 and TRBJ2-2): DGGITQSPKYLFRKEGQNVTLSCEQNLNHDAMYWYRQDPGQGLRLIYYSQIVNDFQKGDIAEGYSVSREKKESFPLTVTSAQKNPTAFYLCASSTLTGTPNTGELFFGEGSRLTVL.

The gene calls are TRBV18 and TRBJ2-3, with 10 bases fitting TRBD2. V was clipped by 3 bases and J by 4 bases; unmatched bases: 7. The CDR3 has 16 residues. Germline assignment: CDR1 KGHSH and CDR2 LQKENI. Here the CDR3 reads CASSPSGLAGADTQYF. As DNA, the CDR3 is TGTGCCAGCTCACCCTCAGGGCTAGCGGGAGCAGATACGCAGTATTTT.

Remarks on this clone: This sample also contains other DNA sequences that code for the same CDR3. The chain couples TRBV27 to TRBJ2-7; TRBD2 matches 11 bases. CDR1 and CDR2 (germline): MNHEY, SMNVEV (reference sequence). The ends lost 1 base at V and 4 bases at J; junction bases unmatched: 0. The CDR3 has 14 amino acids. Written as DNA, the CDR3 is TGTGCCAGCAGTTTATTAGCGGGAGGGTACGAGCAGTACTTC. This codes for CASSLLAGGYEQYF.

This clone has a handful of counts. The rearrangement links TRBV29-1 to TRBJ2-1; perhaps TRBD2 as D (6 bases). The CDR3 has 13 residues. Germline V gene data show CDR1 as SQVTM and CDR2 as ANQGSEA. The V end lost 4 bases, the J end lost 3 bases, and 10 bases lay between the germline ends. The CDR3 sequence: CSVAGRDYNEQFF. The CDR3 DNA is TGCAGCGTTGCCGGGAGAGACTACAATGAGCAGTTCTTC.

This chain links TRBV28 with TRBJ1-2; TRBD1 might be the D (5 bases). Germline CDR1 and CDR2: MDHEN and SYDVKM. V was pared by 7 bases and J by 7 bases, with 16 bases between. CDR3 length: 13 amino acids. This chain's CDR3 is CASTQPEGTGYTF. The CDR3 DNA follows: TGTGCCAGCACCCAACCGGAGGGGACTGGCTACACCTTC.